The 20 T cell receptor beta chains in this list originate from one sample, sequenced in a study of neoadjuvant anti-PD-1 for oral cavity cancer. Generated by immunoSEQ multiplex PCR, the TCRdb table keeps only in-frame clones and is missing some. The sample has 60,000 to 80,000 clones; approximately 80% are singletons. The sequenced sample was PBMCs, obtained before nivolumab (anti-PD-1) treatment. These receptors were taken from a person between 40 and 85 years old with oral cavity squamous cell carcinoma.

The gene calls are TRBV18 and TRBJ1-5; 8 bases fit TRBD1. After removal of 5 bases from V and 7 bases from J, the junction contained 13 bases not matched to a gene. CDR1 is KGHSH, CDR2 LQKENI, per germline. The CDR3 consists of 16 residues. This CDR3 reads CASSSLGQVGEQPQHF. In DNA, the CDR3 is TGTGCCAGCTCATCCCTGGGACAGGTGGGAGAACAGCCCCAGCATTTT.

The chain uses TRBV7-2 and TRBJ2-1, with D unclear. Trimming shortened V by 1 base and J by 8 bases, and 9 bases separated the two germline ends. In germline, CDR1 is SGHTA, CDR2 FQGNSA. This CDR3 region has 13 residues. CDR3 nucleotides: TGTGCCAGCAGCTTAGGAAGGGTCGATGAGCAGTTCTTC. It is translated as CASSLGRVDEQFF. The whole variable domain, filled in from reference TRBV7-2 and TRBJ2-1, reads GAGVSQSPSNKVTEKGKDVELRCDPISGHTALYWYRQSLGQGLEFLIYFQGNSAPDKSGLPSDRFSAERTGGSVSTLTIQRTQQEDSAVYLCASSLGRVDEQFFGPGTRLTVL.

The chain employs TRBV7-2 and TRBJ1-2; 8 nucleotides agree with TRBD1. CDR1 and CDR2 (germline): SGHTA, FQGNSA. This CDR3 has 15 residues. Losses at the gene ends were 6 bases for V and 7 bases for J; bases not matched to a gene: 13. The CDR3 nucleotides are TGTGCCAGCAGATTATCGGACAGGGCAGTTGGTGGCTACACCTTC. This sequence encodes CASRLSDRAVGGYTF. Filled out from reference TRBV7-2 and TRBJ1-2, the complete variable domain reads GAGVSQSPSNKVTEKGKDVELRCDPISGHTALYWYRQSLGQGLEFLIYFQGNSAPDKSGLPSDRFSAERTGGSVSTLTIQRTQQEDSAVYLCASRLSDRAVGGYTFGSGTRLTVV.

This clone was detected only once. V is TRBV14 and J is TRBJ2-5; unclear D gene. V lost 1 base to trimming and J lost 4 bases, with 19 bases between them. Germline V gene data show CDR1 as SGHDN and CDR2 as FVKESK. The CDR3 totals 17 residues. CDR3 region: CASSQGTTPVPRETQYF. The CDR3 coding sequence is TGTGCCAGCAGCCAAGGAACGACTCCCGTGCCGCGAGAGACCCAGTACTTC.

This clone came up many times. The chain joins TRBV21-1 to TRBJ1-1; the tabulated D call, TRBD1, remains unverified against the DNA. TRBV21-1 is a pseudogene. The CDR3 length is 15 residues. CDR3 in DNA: TGTGCCAGCGGCCTCGACAGGGGCCGAAACACTGAAGCTTTCTTT. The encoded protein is CASGLDRGRNTEAFF.

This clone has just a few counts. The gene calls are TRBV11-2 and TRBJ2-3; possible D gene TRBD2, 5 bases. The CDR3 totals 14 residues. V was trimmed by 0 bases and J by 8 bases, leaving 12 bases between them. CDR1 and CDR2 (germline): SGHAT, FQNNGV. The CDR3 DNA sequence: TGTGCCAGCAGCTTAGAAAGCGGTCGGGGTACGCAGTATTTT. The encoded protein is CASSLESGRGTQYF. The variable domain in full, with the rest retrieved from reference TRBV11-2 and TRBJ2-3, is EAGVAQSPRYKIIEKRQSVAFWCNPISGHATLYWYQQILGQGPKLLIQFQNNGVVDDSQLPKDRFSAERLKGVDSTLKIQPAKLEDSAVYLCASSLESGRGTQYFGPGTRLTVL.

For the CDR3, the DNA is TGCGCCAGCAGCCCTACGGACTCGGCTAGCGGGGGGGCGGATGAGCAGTTCTTC. Translation gives CASSPTDSASGGADEQFF. The chain combines TRBV5-1 with TRBJ2-1; 12 positions match TRBD2. This CDR3 is built from 18 residues. CDR1 and CDR2 (germline): SGHRS, YFSETQ. With V trimmed by 4 bases and J by 8 bases, 16 bases remained unmatched.

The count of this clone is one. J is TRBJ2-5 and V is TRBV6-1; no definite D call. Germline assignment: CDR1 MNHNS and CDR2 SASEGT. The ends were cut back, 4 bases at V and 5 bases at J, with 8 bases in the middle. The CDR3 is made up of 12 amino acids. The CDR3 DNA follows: TGTGCCAGCAGTGGGGCCCAGGAGACCCAGTACTTC. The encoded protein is CASSGAQETQYF.

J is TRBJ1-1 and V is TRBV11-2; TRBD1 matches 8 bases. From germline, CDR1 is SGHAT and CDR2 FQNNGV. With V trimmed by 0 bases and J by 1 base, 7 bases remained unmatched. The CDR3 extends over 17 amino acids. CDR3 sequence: CASSLDGVDRANTEAFF. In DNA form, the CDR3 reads TGTGCCAGCAGCTTAGATGGGGTGGACAGGGCGAACACTGAAGCTTTCTTT. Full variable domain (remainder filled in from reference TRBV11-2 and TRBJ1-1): EAGVAQSPRYKIIEKRQSVAFWCNPISGHATLYWYQQILGQGPKLLIQFQNNGVVDDSQLPKDRFSAERLKGVDSTLKIQPAKLEDSAVYLCASSLDGVDRANTEAFFGQGTRLTVV.

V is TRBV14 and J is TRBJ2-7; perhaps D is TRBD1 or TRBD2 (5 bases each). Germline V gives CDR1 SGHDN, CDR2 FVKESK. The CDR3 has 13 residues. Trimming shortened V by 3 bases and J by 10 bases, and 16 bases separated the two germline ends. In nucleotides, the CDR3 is TGTGCCAGCAGCCACGTTAACGGCCGGGACCAGTACTTC. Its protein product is CASSHVNGRDQYF.

The CDR3 is CASSLGSETQYF. For the CDR3, the DNA is TGTGCCAGCAGCTTAGGATCGGAGACCCAGTACTTC. The chain employs TRBV11-2 and TRBJ2-5; D remains ambiguous. The germline V and J ends were trimmed by 1 base and 5 bases, with 5 bases remaining between them. Germline V CDR1 and CDR2: SGHAT, FQNNGV. The CDR3 consists of 12 residues.

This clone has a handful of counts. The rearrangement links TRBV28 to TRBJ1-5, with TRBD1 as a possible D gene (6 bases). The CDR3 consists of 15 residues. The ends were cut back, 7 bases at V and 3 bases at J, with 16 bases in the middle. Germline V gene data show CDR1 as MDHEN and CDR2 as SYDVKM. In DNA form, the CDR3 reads TGTGCCAGCAACCGGGACACCCTCCTCAATCAGCCCCAGCATTTT. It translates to CASNRDTLLNQPQHF. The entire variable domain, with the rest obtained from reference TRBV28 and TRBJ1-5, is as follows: DVKVTQSSRYLVKRTGEKVFLECVQDMDHENMFWYRQDPGLGLRLIYFSYDVKMKEKGDIPEGYSVSREKKERFSLILESASTNQTSMYLCASNRDTLLNQPQHFGDGTRLSIL.

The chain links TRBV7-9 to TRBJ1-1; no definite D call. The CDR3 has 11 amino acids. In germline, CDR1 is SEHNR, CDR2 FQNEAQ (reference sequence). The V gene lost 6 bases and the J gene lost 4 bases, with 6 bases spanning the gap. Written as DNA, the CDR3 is TGTGCCAGCAGGAGAATCACTGAAGCTTTCTTT. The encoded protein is CASRRITEAFF.

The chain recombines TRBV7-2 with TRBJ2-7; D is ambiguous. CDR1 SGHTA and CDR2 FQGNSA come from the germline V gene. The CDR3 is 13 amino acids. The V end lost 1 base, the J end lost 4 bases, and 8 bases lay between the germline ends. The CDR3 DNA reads TGTGCCAGCAGCTTAGACAGTCAGTACGAGCAGTACTTC. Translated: CASSLDSQYEQYF.

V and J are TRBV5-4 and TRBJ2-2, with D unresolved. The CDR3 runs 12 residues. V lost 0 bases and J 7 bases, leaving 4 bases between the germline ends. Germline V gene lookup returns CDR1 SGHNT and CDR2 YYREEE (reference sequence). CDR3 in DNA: TGTGCCAGCAGCTTGGACTTCGGGGAGCTGTTTTTT. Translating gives CASSLDFGELFF.

Here the CDR3 DNA reads TGTGCCAGTAGGGGAGGACAGGGGATCAACACCGGGGAGCTGTTTTTT. Protein product: CASRGGQGINTGELFF. This sequence joins TRBV19 and TRBJ2-2; TRBD1 matches 9 bases. V was pared by 6 bases and J by 2 bases, with 7 bases of the junction left unmatched. The V gene's germline CDR1 is LNHDA and CDR2 SQIVND (reference sequence). There are 16 residues in the CDR3. The full variable domain, rest sourced from reference TRBV19 and TRBJ2-2, is DGGITQSPKYLFRKEGQNVTLSCEQNLNHDAMYWYRQDPGQGLRLIYYSQIVNDFQKGDIAEGYSVSREKKESFPLTVTSAQKNPTAFYLCASRGGQGINTGELFFGEGSRLTVL.

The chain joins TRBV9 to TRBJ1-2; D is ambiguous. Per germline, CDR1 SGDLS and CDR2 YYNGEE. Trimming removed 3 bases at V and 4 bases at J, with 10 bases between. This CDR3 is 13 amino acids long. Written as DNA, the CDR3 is TGTGCCAGCAGCGGAGAGATCGTCTATGGCTACACCTTC. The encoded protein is CASSGEIVYGYTF.

CDR3 loop: CASSRGADGNTIYF. CDR3 bases: TGCGCCAGCAGCCGAGGAGCCGACGGAAACACCATATATTTT. This chain connects TRBV5-1 to TRBJ1-3; D remains ambiguous. V lost 4 bases to trimming and J lost 4 bases, with 12 bases between them. The CDR3 is 14 amino acids. CDR1 and CDR2 (germline): SGHRS, YFSETQ.

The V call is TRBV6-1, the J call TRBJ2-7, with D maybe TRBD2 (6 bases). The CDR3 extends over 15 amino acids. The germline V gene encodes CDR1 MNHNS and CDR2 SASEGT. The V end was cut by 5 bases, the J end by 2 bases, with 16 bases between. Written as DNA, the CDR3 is TGTGCCAGCAGTTCCCTTGGAGGCGGGGCCTACGAGCAGTACTTC. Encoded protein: CASSSLGGGAYEQYF.

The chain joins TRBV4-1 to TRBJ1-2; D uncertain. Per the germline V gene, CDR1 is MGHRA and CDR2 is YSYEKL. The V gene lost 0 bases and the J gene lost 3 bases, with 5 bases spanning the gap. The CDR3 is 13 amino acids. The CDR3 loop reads CASSQEGYYGYTF. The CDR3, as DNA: TGCGCCAGCAGCCAAGAAGGGTACTATGGCTACACCTTC.